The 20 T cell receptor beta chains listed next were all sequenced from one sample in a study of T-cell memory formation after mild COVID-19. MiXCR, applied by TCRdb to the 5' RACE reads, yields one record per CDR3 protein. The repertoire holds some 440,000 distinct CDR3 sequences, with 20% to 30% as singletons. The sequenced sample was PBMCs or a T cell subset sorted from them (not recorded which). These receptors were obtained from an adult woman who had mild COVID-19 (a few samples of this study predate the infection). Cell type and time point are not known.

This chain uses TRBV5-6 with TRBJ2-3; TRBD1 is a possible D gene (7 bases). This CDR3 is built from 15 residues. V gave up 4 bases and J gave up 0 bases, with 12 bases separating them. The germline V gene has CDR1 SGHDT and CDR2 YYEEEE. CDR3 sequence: CASSRGTASTDTQYF. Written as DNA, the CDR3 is TGTGCCAGCAGCCGCGGGACAGCTAGCACAGATACGCAGTATTTT.

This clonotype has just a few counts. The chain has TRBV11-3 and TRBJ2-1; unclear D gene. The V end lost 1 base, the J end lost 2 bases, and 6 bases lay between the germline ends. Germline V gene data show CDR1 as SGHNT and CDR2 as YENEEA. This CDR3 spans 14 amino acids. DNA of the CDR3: TGTGCCAGCAGCTTAGTGTCTACCTACAATGAGCAGTTCTTC. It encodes CASSLVSTYNEQFF.

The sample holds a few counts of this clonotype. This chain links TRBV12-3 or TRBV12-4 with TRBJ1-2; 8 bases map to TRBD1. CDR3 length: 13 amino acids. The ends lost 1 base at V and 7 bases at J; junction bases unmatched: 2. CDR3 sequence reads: CASSLVDRGGYTF. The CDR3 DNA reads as TGTGCCAGCAGTTTAGTTGACAGGGGTGGCTACACCTTC.

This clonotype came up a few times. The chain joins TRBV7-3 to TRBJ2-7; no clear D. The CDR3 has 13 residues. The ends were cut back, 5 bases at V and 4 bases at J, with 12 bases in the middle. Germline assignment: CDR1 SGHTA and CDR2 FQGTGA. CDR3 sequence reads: CASSVEPGYEQYF. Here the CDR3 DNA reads TGTGCCAGCAGCGTCGAGCCTGGGTACGAGCAGTACTTC.

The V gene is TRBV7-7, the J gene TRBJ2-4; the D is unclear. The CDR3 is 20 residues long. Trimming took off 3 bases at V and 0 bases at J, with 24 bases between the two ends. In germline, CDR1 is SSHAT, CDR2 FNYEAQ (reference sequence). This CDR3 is CASSLSRRSLGLIAKNIQYF. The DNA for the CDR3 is TGTGCCAGCAGCTTGTCCAGACGGTCCTTAGGCCTCATAGCCAAAAACATTCAGTACTTC.

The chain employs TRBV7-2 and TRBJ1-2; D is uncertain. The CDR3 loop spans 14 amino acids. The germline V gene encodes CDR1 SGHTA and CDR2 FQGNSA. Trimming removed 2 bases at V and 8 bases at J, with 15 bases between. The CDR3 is CASSLFVGLEGYTF. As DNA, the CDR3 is TGTGCCAGCAGCTTATTCGTGGGCCTTGAAGGCTACACCTTC.

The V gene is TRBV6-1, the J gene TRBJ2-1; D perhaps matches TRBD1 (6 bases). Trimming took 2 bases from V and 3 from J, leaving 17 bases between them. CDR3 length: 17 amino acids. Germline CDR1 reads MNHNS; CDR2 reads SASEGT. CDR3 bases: TGTGCCAGCAGTGAAAAAGGGACCGGACAGCTCTACAATGAGCAGTTCTTC. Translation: CASSEKGTGQLYNEQFF.

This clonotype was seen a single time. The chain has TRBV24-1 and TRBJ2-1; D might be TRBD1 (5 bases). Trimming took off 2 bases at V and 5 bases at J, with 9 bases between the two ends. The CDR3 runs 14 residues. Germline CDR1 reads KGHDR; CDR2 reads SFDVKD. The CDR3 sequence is CATSDYLGDNEQFF. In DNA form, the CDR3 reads TGTGCCACCAGTGATTATCTAGGGGACAATGAGCAGTTCTTC.

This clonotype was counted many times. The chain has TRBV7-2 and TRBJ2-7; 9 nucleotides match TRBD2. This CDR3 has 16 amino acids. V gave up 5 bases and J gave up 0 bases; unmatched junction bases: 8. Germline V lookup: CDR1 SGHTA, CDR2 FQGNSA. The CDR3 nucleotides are TGTGCCAGCAGCCGAGGGGGGACTAGCAGCTCCTACGAGCAGTACTTC. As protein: CASSRGGTSSSYEQYF.

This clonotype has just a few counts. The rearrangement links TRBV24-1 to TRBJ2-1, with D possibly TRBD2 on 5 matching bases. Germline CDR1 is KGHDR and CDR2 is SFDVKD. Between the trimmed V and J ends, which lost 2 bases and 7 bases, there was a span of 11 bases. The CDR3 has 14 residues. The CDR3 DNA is TGTGCCACCAGTGATTACGGAGGAAGGAATGAGCAGTTCTTC. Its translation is CATSDYGGRNEQFF.

Here the CDR3 reads CASSQDTLSLRFTDTQYF. The CDR3 DNA follows: TGTGCCAGCAGCCAGGACACGCTTTCCTTACGATTCACAGATACGCAGTATTTT. V usage is TRBV4-2 and J usage is TRBJ2-3, with D possibly being TRBD1 (5 bases). This CDR3 is built from 18 residues. Germline V gene sequence: CDR1 LGHNA, CDR2 YNFKEQ. Trimming removed 3 bases at V and 2 bases at J, with 21 bases between.

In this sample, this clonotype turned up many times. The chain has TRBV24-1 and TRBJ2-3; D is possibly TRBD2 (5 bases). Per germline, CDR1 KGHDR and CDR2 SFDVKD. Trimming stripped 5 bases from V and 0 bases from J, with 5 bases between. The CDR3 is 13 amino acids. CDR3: CATSGGSTDTQYF. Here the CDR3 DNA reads TGTGCCACCAGTGGCGGGAGCACAGATACGCAGTATTTT.

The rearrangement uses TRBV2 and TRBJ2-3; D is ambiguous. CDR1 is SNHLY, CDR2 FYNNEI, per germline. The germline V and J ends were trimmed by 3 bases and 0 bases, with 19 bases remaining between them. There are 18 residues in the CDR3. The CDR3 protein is CASSDPHRQDASTDTQYF. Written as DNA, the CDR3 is TGTGCCAGCAGTGACCCCCATCGGCAGGACGCTAGCACAGATACGCAGTATTTT.

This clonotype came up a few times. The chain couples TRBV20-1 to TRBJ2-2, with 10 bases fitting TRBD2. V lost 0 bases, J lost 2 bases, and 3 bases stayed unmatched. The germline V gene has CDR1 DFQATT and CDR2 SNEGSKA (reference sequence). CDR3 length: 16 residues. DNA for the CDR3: TGCAGTGCTAGAGAAAGACTAGCGGGTAACACCGGGGAGCTGTTTTTT. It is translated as CSARERLAGNTGELFF.

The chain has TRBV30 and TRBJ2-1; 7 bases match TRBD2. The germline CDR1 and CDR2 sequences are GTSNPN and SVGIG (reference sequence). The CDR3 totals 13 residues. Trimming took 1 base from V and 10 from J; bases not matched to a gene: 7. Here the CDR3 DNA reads TGTGCCTGGAGTGCCGAGGCGGGGGTCGAGCAGTTCTTC. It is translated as CAWSAEAGVEQFF.

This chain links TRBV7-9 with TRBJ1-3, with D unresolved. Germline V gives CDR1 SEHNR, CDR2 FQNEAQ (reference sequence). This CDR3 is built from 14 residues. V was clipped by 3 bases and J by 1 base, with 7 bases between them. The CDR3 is CASSFHGSGNTIYF. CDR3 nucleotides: TGTGCCAGCAGCTTCCACGGTTCTGGAAACACCATATATTTT.

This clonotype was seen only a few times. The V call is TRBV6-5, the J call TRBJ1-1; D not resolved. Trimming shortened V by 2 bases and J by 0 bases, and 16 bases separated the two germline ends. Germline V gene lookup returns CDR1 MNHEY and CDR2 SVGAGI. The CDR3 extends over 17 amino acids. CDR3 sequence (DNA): TGTGCCAGCAGTTACGCTCGCAGCCAATCGATGAACACTGAAGCTTTCTTT. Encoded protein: CASSYARSQSMNTEAFF.

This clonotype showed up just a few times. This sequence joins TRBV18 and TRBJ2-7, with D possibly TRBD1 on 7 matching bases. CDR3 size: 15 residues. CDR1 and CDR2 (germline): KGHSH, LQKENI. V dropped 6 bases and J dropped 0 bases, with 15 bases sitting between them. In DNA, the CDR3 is TGTGCCAGCTCGTTAACAGGGGACTTCTCCTACGAGCAGTACTTC. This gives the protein CASSLTGDFSYEQYF.

The CDR3 DNA follows: TGTGCCAGCAGCAAACGGGGCGGTGGAAACACCATATATTTT. Protein sequence: CASSKRGGGNTIYF. The chain links TRBV21-1 to TRBJ1-3; the DNA was not compared with TRBD1, the D call given in the table. TRBV21-1 is labeled a pseudogene. The CDR3 covers 14 residues.

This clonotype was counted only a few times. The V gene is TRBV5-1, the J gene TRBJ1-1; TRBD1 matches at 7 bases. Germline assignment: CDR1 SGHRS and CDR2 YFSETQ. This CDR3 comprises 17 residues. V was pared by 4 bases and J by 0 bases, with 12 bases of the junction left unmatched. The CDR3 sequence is CASSLPRGQPMNTEAFF. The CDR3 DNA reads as TGCGCCAGCAGCCTGCCTAGGGGGCAGCCCATGAACACTGAAGCTTTCTTT.